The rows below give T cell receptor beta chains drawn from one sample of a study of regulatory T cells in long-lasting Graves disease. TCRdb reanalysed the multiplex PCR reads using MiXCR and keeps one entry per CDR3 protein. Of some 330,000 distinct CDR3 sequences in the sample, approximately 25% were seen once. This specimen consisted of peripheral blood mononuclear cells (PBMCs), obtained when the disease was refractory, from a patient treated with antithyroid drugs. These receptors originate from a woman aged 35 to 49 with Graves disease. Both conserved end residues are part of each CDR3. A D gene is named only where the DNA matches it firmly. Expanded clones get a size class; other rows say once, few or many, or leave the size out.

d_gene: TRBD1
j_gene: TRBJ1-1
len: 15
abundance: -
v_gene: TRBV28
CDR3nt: TGTGCCAGCAGCCCTAGGGGGCCCATGAACACTGAAGCTTTCTTT
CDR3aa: CASSPRGPMNTEAFF

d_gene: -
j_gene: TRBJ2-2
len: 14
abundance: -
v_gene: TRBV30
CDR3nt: TGTGCCTGGAGTGATCTTGGGGATAGCGGGGAGCTGTTTTTT
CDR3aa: CAWSDLGDSGELFF

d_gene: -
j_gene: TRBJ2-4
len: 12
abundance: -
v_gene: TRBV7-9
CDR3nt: TGTGCCAGCAGCTTAGGACAGAACATTCAGTACTTC
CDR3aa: CASSLGQNIQYF

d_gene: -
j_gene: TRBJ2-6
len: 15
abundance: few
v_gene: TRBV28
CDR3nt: TGTGCCAGCAGTTTAGAAGGCCGCCGGGCCAACGTCCTGACTTTC
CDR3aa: CASSLEGRRANVLTF

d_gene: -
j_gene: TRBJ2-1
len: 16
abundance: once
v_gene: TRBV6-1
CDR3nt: TGTGCCAGCAGCCTCTGGGGGGGCACTAATTACAATGAGCAGTTCTTC
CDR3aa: CASSLWGGTNYNEQFF

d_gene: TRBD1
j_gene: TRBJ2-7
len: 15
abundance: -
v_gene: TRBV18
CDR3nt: TGTGCCAGCTCACCGATGATGGACAGGGACCACGAGCAGTACTTC
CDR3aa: CASSPMMDRDHEQYF

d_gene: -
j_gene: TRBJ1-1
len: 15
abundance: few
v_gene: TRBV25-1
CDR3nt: TGTGCCAGCAGTGAAACCCGCAGAGGGGGCACTGAAGCTTTCTTT
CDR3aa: CASSETRRGGTEAFF

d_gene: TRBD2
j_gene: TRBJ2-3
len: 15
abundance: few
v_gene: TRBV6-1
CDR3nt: TGTGCCAGCGGGGGACTAGCGGGAATCACAGATACGCAGTATTTT
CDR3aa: CASGGLAGITDTQYF

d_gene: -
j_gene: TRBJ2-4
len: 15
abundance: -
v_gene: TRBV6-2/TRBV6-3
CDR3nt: TGTGCCAGCAGTTACTCGGGGTTGGTCAAAAACATTCAGTACTTC
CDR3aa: CASSYSGLVKNIQYF

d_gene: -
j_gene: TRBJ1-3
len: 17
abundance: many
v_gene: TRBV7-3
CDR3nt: TGTGCCAGCAGAACTATCAGGGAGGCCAACTCTGGAAACACCATATATTTT
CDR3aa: CASRTIREANSGNTIYF

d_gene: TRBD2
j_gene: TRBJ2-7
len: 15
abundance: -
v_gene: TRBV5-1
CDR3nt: TGCGCCAGCAGCTTGACGGGACTAGCGGGAGGCGAGCAGTACTTC
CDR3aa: CASSLTGLAGGEQYF

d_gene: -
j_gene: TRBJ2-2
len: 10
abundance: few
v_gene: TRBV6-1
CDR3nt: TGTGCCAGCGGATCCGGGGAGCTGTTTTTT
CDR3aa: CASGSGELFF

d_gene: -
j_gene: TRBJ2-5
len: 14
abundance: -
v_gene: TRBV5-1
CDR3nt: TGCGCCAGCAGCTTGCGATTTAGTGTAGAGACCCAGTACTTC
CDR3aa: CASSLRFSVETQYF

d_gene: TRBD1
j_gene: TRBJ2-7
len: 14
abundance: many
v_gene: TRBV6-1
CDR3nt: TGTGCCAGCAGTCCCGGACAGGGGCCGGGCGAGCAGTACTTC
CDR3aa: CASSPGQGPGEQYF

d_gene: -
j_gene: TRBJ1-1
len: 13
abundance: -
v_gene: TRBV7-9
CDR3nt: TGTGCCAGCAACCTAGGAGGGGGGACTGAAGCTTTCTTT
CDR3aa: CASNLGGGTEAFF

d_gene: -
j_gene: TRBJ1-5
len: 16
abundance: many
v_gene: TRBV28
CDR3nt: TGTGCCAGCAGTCTACAGGGTAAGGGTGGCAATCAGCCCCAGCATTTT
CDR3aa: CASSLQGKGGNQPQHF

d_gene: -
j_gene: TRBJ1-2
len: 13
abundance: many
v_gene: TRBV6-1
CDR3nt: TGTGCCAGCAGCCCCGACAGGAACTATGGCTACACCTTC
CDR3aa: CASSPDRNYGYTF

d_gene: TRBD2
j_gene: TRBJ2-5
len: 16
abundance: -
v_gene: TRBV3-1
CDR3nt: TGTGCCAGCAGCCAAGAGGTTGCTAGCGGGAGAAAGACCCAGTACTTC
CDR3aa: CASSQEVASGRKTQYF

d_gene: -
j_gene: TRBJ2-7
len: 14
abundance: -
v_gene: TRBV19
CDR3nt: TGTGCCAGTAGTCCAAACAGGGTAAAGGTCGAGCAGTACTTC
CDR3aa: CASSPNRVKVEQYF

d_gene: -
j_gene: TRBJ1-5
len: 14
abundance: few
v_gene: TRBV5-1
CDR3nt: TGCGCCAGCAGCCCCGACAGCTCCTATCAGCCCCAGCATTTT
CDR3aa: CASSPDSSYQPQHF

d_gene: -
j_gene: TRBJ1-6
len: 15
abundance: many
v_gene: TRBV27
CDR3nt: TGTGCCAGCAGACTCGCGAGCTCCTATAATTCACCCCTCCACTTT
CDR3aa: CASRLASSYNSPLHF

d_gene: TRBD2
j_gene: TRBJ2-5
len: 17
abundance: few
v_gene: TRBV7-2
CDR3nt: TGTGCCAGCAGCTTATCCGTGGCCGCGGGAGGGTTTGAGACCCAGTACTTC
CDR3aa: CASSLSVAAGGFETQYF

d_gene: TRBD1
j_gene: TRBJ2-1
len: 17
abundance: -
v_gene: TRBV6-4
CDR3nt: TGTGCCAGCATCAGATTCCCGGGACAGGGGTTCGGGAATGAGCAGTTCTTC
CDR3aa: CASIRFPGQGFGNEQFF

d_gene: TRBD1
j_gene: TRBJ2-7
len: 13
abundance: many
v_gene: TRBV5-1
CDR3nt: TGCGCCAGCAGCTCGACAGGGGCCTACGAGCAGTACTTC
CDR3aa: CASSSTGAYEQYF

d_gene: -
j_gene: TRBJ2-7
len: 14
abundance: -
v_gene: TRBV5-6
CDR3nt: TGTGCCAGCAGCTTGGGACATATCTCCGACGAGCAGTACTTC
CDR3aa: CASSLGHISDEQYF

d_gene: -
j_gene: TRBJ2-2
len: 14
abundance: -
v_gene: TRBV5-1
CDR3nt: TGCGCCAGCAGCTTGGATCTCTACACCGGGGAGCTGTTTTTT
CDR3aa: CASSLDLYTGELFF

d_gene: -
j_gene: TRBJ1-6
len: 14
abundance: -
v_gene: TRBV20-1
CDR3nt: TGCAGTGCTGGGGGGGCACTGGGAAGTTCACCCCTCCACTTT
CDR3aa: CSAGGALGSSPLHF

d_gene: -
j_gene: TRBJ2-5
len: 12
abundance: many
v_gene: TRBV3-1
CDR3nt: TGTGCCAGCAGCCAAGGTGGTGGGACCCAGTACTTC
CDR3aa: CASSQGGGTQYF

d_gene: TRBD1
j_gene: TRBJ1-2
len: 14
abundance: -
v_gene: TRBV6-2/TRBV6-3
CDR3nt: TGTGCCAGCAGTTTTCAGGGGGCAAGCTATGGCTACACCTTC
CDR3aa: CASSFQGASYGYTF

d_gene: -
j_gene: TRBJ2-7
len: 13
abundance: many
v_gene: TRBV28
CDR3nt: TGTGCCAGCAGTTTGCACAGGAGCTACGAGCAGTACTTC
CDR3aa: CASSLHRSYEQYF

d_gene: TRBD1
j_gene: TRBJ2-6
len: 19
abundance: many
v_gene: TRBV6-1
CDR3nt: TGTGCCAGCGGGAGACAGGGGCCCTCTCTAATCTCTGGGGCCAACGTCCTGACTTTC
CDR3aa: CASGRQGPSLISGANVLTF

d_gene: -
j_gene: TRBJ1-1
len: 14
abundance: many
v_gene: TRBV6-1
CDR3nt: TGTGCCACTCAACGGACAGAAGGGAACACTGAAGCTTTCTTT
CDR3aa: CATQRTEGNTEAFF

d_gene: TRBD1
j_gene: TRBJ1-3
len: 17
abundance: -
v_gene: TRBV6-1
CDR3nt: TGTGCCAGCAGTCGACGGACAGGGCGGGACTCTGGAAACACCATATATTTT
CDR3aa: CASSRRTGRDSGNTIYF

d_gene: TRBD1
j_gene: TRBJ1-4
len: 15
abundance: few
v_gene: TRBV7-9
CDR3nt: TGTGCCAGCAGCTTTACTTGGACAGGGATTGAAAAACTGTTTTTT
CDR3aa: CASSFTWTGIEKLFF

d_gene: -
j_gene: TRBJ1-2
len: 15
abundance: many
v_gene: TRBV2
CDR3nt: TGTGCCAGCAGTGAAGAGCGATTCACTAACTATGGCTACACCTTC
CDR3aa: CASSEERFTNYGYTF

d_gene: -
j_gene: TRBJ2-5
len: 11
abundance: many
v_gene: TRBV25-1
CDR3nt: TGTGCCAGCGGCAGGGTGGAGACCCAGTACTTC
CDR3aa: CASGRVETQYF

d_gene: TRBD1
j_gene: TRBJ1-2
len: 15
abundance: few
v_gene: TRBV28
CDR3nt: TGTGCCAGCACCCCGACCCCTTCAGGGGGCTCTGGCTACACCTTC
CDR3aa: CASTPTPSGGSGYTF

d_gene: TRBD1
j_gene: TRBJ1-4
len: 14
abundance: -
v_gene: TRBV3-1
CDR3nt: TGTGCCAGCAGCTTCCGGGGACAGTTTGAAAAACTGTTTTTT
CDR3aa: CASSFRGQFEKLFF

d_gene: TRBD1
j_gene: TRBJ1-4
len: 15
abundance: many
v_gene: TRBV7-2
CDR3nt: TGTGCCAGCAGCTTTCAGGGGGCGTCTAATGAAAAACTGTTTTTT
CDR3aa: CASSFQGASNEKLFF

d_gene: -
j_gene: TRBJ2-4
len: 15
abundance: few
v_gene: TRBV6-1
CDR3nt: TGTGCCACCAAAGACAGGTTTTTAACCAAAAACATTCAGTACTTC
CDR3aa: CATKDRFLTKNIQYF

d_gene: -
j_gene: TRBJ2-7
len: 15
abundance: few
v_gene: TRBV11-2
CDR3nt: TGTGCCAGCATGGCTCCCTTTTTCCCTACCTACGAGCAGTACTTC
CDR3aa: CASMAPFFPTYEQYF

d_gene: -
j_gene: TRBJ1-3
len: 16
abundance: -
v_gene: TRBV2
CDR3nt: TGTGCCAGCAGTGAAATAGCACCTTACTCTGGAAACACCATATATTTT
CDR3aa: CASSEIAPYSGNTIYF

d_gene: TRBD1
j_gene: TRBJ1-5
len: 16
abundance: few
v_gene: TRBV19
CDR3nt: TGTGCCAGTAGTCCCCACAATAGGGGGCAAAATCAGCCCCAGCATTTT
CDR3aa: CASSPHNRGQNQPQHF

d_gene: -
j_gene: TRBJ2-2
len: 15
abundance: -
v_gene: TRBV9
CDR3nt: TGTGCCAGCAGCGTAGGCGGAGGATTCACCGGGGAGCTGTTTTTT
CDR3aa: CASSVGGGFTGELFF

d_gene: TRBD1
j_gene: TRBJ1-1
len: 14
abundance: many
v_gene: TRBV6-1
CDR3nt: TGTGCCAGCACCAGGGGGACCATGAACACTGAAGCTTTCTTT
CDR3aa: CASTRGTMNTEAFF

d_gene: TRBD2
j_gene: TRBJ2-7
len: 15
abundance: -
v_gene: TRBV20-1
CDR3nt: TGCAGTGCTAGAGATTATCTAGCGGGAGTGGGTGAGCAGTACTTC
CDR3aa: CSARDYLAGVGEQYF

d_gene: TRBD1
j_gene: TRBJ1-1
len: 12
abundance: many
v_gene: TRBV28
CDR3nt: TGTGCCAGCAGTTTTGGGACAGGTGAAGCTTTCTTT
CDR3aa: CASSFGTGEAFF

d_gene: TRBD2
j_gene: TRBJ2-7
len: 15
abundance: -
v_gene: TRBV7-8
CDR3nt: TGTGCCAGCACCGAGATAGCGGGAGTACTTTCCGAGCAGTACTTC
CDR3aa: CASTEIAGVLSEQYF

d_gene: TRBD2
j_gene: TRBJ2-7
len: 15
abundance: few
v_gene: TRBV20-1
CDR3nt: TGCAGTGCTAGATCATGGCCTAGCGGTAATAGGGAGCAGTACTTC
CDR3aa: CSARSWPSGNREQYF

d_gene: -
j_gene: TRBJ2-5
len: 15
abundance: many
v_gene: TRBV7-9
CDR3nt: TGTGCCAGCAGCCCTTGGGACCTCAGGAGGGAGACCCAGTACTTC
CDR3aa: CASSPWDLRRETQYF

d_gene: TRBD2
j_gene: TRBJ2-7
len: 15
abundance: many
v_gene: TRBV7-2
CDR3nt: TGTGCCAGCAGCCCCGCGGGGGATCCAACCTACGAGCAGTACTTC
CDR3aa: CASSPAGDPTYEQYF

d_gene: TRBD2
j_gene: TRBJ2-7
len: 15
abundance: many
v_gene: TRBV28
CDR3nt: TGTGCCAGCAGCGGCTTGACTAGCGGGAGCTACGAGCAGTACTTC
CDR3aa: CASSGLTSGSYEQYF

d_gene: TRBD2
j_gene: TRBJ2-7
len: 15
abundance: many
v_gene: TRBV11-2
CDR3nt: TGTGCCAGCAGCTTTACCGGGAGGTCCGCCTACGAGCAGTACTTC
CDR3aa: CASSFTGRSAYEQYF

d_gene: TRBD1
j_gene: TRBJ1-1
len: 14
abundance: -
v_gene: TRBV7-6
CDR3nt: TGTGCCAGCAGCTCGAGGATAACAGGGGACGAAGCTTTCTTT
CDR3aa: CASSSRITGDEAFF